These T cell receptor beta chains were read from a single sample in a study of T-cell reconstitution after alpha-beta-depleted transplantation in children. From the PCR reads, TCRdb called clonotypes with MiXCR, one entry per CDR3 protein. The data contain approximately 630,000 distinct CDR3 sequences, over 10% of them singletons. The sample here was PBMCs, taken before TCRalphabeta/CD19-depleted stem cell transplant. The receptors were sampled from a girl aged 2 to 9 with congenital amegakaryocytic thrombocytopenia, due to receive a stem cell transplant. Each CDR3 is given with its conserved first and last residue. Each record gives: J gene, clone size, D gene, V gene, CDR3 DNA, CDR3 protein. D genes are given only for firm matches. Only some rows state a clone size, as once, few, many or a class for expanded clones.

TRBJ2-1 . TRBD2 TRBV12-3/TRBV12-4 TGTGCCAGCAGTTTAGCGGGACTAGCGGATAAGACCGGGGCGAATGAGCAGTTCTTC CASSLAGLADKTGANEQFF
TRBJ1-5 few TRBD1 TRBV27 TGTGCCAGCAGTGCGGACAGGAGAGATCAGCCCCAGCATTTT CASSADRRDQPQHF
TRBJ2-1 . . TRBV20-1 TGCAGTGCTAGAGATCACGGGACCCTTCGTCTGGAGCAGTTCTTC CSARDHGTLRLEQFF
TRBJ2-3 . TRBD1 TRBV7-3 TGTGCCAGCAGCGAGAGACAGGGGAGCACAGATACGCAGTATTTT CASSERQGSTDTQYF
TRBJ2-3 few . TRBV4-1 TGCGCCAGCACCCTTCAATCCAGCGGACGCACAGATACGCAGTATTTT CASTLQSSGRTDTQYF
TRBJ2-1 few TRBD2 TRBV29-1 TGCAGCGTTGAATGGGCGGGAGGTGGGGATGAGCAGTTCTTC CSVEWAGGGDEQFF
TRBJ1-3 . . TRBV5-1 TGCGCCAGCAGCTTGGACATGTCTGGAAACACCATATATTTT CASSLDMSGNTIYF
TRBJ2-7 many TRBD2 TRBV12-3/TRBV12-4 TGTGCCAGCAGTTCCAGACTAGCGGGAGTTGTGTACGAGCAGTACTTC CASSSRLAGVVYEQYF
TRBJ2-1 . . TRBV21-1 TGTCTAGCGGGAGGGGACAATGAGCAGTTCTTC CLAGGDNEQFF
TRBJ2-7 few . TRBV11-2 TGTGCCAGCAGCTTAGCGGGGGGCAACGACGAGCAGTACTTC CASSLAGGNDEQYF
TRBJ1-4 few TRBD1 TRBV11-2 TGTGCCAGCAGCTTATTGTTCGGACAGGATTCAGTCGATAATGAAAAACTGTTTTTT CASSLLFGQDSVDNEKLFF
TRBJ2-7 many . TRBV6-5 TGTGCCAGCAGTTACTCGGGGCCCTACGAGCAGTACTTC CASSYSGPYEQYF
TRBJ1-6 few . TRBV6-1 TGTGCCAGCACCCGAAAGCAGGGAAATTCACCCCTCCACTTT CASTRKQGNSPLHF
TRBJ2-7 few . TRBV7-9 TGTGCCAGCAGCTATGGCCCCTTGGAGCAGTACTTC CASSYGPLEQYF
TRBJ2-3 many . TRBV28 TGTGCCAGCAGTTATGGGGGACCTACAGATACGCAGTATTTT CASSYGGPTDTQYF
TRBJ1-2 . . TRBV5-1 TGCGCCAGCAGCTCGGACCTCCGGGACAACGCTAACTATGGCTACACCTTC CASSSDLRDNANYGYTF
TRBJ2-4 . . TRBV4-1 TGCGCCAGCAGCCGCCCAGGGGTGGGAAACATTCAGTACTTC CASSRPGVGNIQYF
TRBJ2-3 many TRBD2 TRBV29-1 TGCAGCGTCGTAGCGGGAGAGGGCACAGATACGCAGTATTTT CSVVAGEGTDTQYF
TRBJ2-7 . . TRBV29-1 TGCAGCGTTACTGCCGGGGCGGGAATTGGCAACGAGCAGTACTTC CSVTAGAGIGNEQYF
TRBJ2-1 few . TRBV5-1 TGCGCCAGCAGCTTTGCAGGGATTGACAATGAGCAGTTCTTC CASSFAGIDNEQFF
TRBJ1-5 many . TRBV24-1 TGTGCCACCAGTGATCCGCGGGAAGGGAATCAGCCCCAGCATTTT CATSDPREGNQPQHF
TRBJ1-5 . TRBD1 TRBV2 TGTGCCAGCAAACCCCAGCGGACAGGGAGAGGAAATCAGCCCCAGCATTTT CASKPQRTGRGNQPQHF
TRBJ2-1 . TRBD2 TRBV28 TGTGCCAGCAGTTCCGCCCTAACTAGCGGGGGGTACAATGAGCAGTTCTTC CASSSALTSGGYNEQFF
TRBJ2-1 many TRBD2 TRBV5-1 TGTGCCAGCAGCTTAGCGGGGGGAACCTACAATGAGCAGTTCTTC CASSLAGGTYNEQFF
TRBJ1-6 many . TRBV12-3/TRBV12-4 TGTGCCAGCAGCTCACAGGGACCCAATTCACCCCTCCACTTT CASSSQGPNSPLHF
TRBJ2-5 many . TRBV10-3 TGTGCCATCAGGCAGGGGGGTACACAAGAGACCCAGTACTTC CAIRQGGTQETQYF
TRBJ2-2 many . TRBV24-1 TGTGCCACCAGTGATCTATGGGACTTCACCGGGGAGCTGTTTTTT CATSDLWDFTGELFF
TRBJ2-7 many TRBD1 TRBV7-9 TGTGCCAGCAGTTCATCGGACAGGACCACGTCTGGCGAGCAGTACTTC CASSSSDRTTSGEQYF
TRBJ2-3 . . TRBV20-1 TGCAGTGCTAGTTCCAGAGCCGCAGATACGCAGTATTTT CSASSRAADTQYF
TRBJ2-2 few . TRBV20-1 TGCAGTGCTAGGTTTCGGGGGAACACCGGGGAGCTGTTTTTT CSARFRGNTGELFF
TRBJ2-1 . . TRBV30 TGTGCCTGGAGCCTAGGTAATGAGCAGTTCTTC CAWSLGNEQFF
TRBJ2-5 many . TRBV10-3 TGTGCCATCAGTGCTAGGGATGGAACTCAAGCATACCAAGAGACCCAGTACTTC CAISARDGTQAYQETQYF
TRBJ2-5 . TRBD2 TRBV20-1 TGCAGTGCTAGAGTATCTAGCGGGGCCCAAGAGACCCAGTACTTC CSARVSSGAQETQYF
TRBJ2-7 few TRBD1 TRBV7-6 TGTGCCAGCAGCGTGGGGGGACAGGGAACCGAGCAGTACTTC CASSVGGQGTEQYF
TRBJ1-1 . . TRBV12-5 TGTGCTAGTGGGACAGGCCTCGGGCTTTCCGAAGCTTTCTTT CASGTGLGLSEAFF
TRBJ1-5 . . TRBV20-1 TGCAGTGCTAGTGGGGTTTACAATCAGCCCCAGCATTTT CSASGVYNQPQHF
TRBJ2-1 few TRBD2 TRBV6-5 TGTGCCAGCAGTTGGGGACTAGCGGCCCCTAGTGAGCAGTTCTTC CASSWGLAAPSEQFF
TRBJ2-7 many . TRBV12-3/TRBV12-4 TGTGCCAGCAGTCTCCTCAAGGCGGAGCAGTACTTC CASSLLKAEQYF
TRBJ2-4 few . TRBV5-1 TGCGCCAGCAGGGAAGGGATGGGAGCCAAAAACATTCAGTACTTC CASREGMGAKNIQYF
TRBJ2-1 many TRBD2 TRBV15 TGTGCCACCAGCAGAGATTCCGGGAGGGGCGCAAATGAGCAGTTCTTC CATSRDSGRGANEQFF
TRBJ2-1 few . TRBV5-1 TGCGCCAGCAGCTTGGCCGGGCACAGTCAGGATGGTTACAATGAGCAGTTCTTC CASSLAGHSQDGYNEQFF
TRBJ2-7 few TRBD2 TRBV27 TGTGCCAGCAGCCGGACCGGGACTAGCGGGATAGAGCAGTACTTC CASSRTGTSGIEQYF
TRBJ2-1 . . TRBV5-6 TGTGCCAGCAGCTTGGACAGGGATGATGCCTTATACAATGAGCAGTTCTTC CASSLDRDDALYNEQFF
TRBJ2-2 few . TRBV27 TGTGCCAGCAGTTTACGTCACCGAGGTACCGGGGAGCTGTTTTTT CASSLRHRGTGELFF
TRBJ2-2 . TRBD1 TRBV7-8 TGTGCCAGCACCACACAGGGGCGGACCGGGGAGCTGTTTTTT CASTTQGRTGELFF
TRBJ2-3 few . TRBV12-3/TRBV12-4 TGTGCCAGCAGTTTGGGTCGGGCCCAATTTAAAGATACGCAGTATTTT CASSLGRAQFKDTQYF
TRBJ2-1 many TRBD2 TRBV29-1 TGCAGCGTCCTGGCGGGGGGCCGGAAGTACAATGAGCAGTTCTTC CSVLAGGRKYNEQFF
TRBJ2-7 . . TRBV2 TGTGCCAGCACGGCTCGGATTACCTACGAGCAGTACTTC CASTARITYEQYF
TRBJ2-1 . TRBD1 TRBV11-2 TGTGCCAGCGGGATAATGGGACAGGGTTGGGTAGGTTCCTACAATGAGCAGTTCTTC CASGIMGQGWVGSYNEQFF
TRBJ1-1 many . TRBV20-1 TGCAGTGCACTCCTAGGGGGGTTGAACACTGAAGCTTTCTTT CSALLGGLNTEAFF
TRBJ1-1 many . TRBV5-1 TGCGCCAGCAGCTTGGCCTGGAAGAACACTGAAGCTTTCTTT CASSLAWKNTEAFF